The 6 T cell receptor beta chains listed next were all sequenced from one sample in a study of cytomegalovirus exposure and HLA in healthy donors. PCR was performed using 60 Vbeta and 13 Jbeta primers. Only in-frame clones appear in the TCRdb table, and some are missing; sequencing was by immunoSEQ multiplex PCR. There are 120,000 to 150,000 clones in the sample; approximately 80% occur only once, and 4.5% to 6% lies in the top ten. Source material: PBMCs. The receptors here all came from a male donor in good health and CMV-seronegative.

The chain joins TRBV7-2 to TRBJ1-6; 10 nucleotides agree with TRBD1. Germline V gene lookup returns CDR1 SGHTA and CDR2 FQGNSA. This CDR3 region has 14 residues. The V gene end was trimmed by 5 bases and the J gene end by 14 bases; junction bases not matched to a gene: 9. The chain's CDR3 is CASSLVGQGIALHF. CDR3 in DNA: TGTGCCAGCAGCCTAGTGGGACAGGGGATTGCCCTCCACTTT.

The CDR3 region has the DNA TGTGCCAGCAGCGCAGCGGGTAACACCGGGGAGCTGTTTTTT. It is translated as CASSAAGNTGELFF. This chain joins TRBV9 and TRBJ2-2; tentatively, D is TRBD2 (6 bases). The CDR3 runs 14 residues. Per the germline V gene, CDR1 is SGDLS and CDR2 is YYNGEE. Trimming removed 3 bases from V and 2 bases from J, with 8 bases in between.

J is TRBJ2-7 and V is TRBV7-6, with D tentatively TRBD2 (6 bases). The CDR3 has 11 amino acids. Trimming took off 10 bases at V and 6 bases at J, with 13 bases between the two ends. Per the germline V gene, CDR1 is SGHVS and CDR2 is FNYEAQ. In nucleotides, the CDR3 is TGTGCCACCCGACGGGGGTCCGAGCAGTACTTC. Encoded protein: CATRRGSEQYF.

This chain links TRBV6-6 with TRBJ1-5, with 8 bases lining up with TRBD1. The CDR3 spans 12 residues. Germline values: CDR1 MNHNY, CDR2 SVGAGI (reference sequence). V shed 11 bases and J 4 bases; nucleotides not matched to a gene: 4. Here the CDR3 reads CAHRQGNQPQHF. The CDR3 nucleotides are TGTGCCCACCGACAGGGGAATCAGCCCCAGCATTTT.

The V call is TRBV27, the J call TRBJ2-7; D possibly corresponds to TRBD1 (6 bases). The V end lost 6 bases, the J end lost 2 bases, and 14 bases lay between the germline ends. The CDR3 sequence is 14 residues long. Germline assignment: CDR1 MNHEY and CDR2 SMNVEV (reference sequence). Here the CDR3 DNA reads TGTGCCAGCAGGCTACAGGGCCCTACCTACGAGCAGTACTTC. Residues: CASRLQGPTYEQYF.

The genes are TRBV5-8 and TRBJ1-6; D is possibly TRBD1 (6 bases). The CDR3 runs to 13 residues. Trimming removed 0 bases at V and 14 bases at J, with 12 bases between. Germline assignment: CDR1 SGHTS and CDR2 YDEGEE. The CDR3 DNA sequence: TGTGCCAGCAGCTTGGCACAGGGAAAAGCCCTCCACTTT. Amino acids: CASSLAQGKALHF.